Sequencing of this T cell receptor beta chain was carried out in a study of T cell repertoires in cytomegalovirus infection. Study as a whole: CMV infection together with matching HLA type was indicated by public TCR beta signatures.

Germline V gene data show CDR1 as SGHTA and CDR2 as FQGNSA. This CDR3 spans 16 amino acids. J lost 9 bases, V lost 1 base, and 8 bases had no gene match. This clonotype is medium-sized (0.01 to 0.1%). What it binds is unknown. TCRdb re-derived calls from the reads in MiXCR, one entry per CDR3 protein. The sample holds 310,000 or so distinct CDR3 sequences; about 17% are singletons and the top ten take around 13%. Study-level findings and limits: The cumulative frequency of public TCR beta families identified carriers of CMV plus the relevant HLA. Ex vivo responses were dominated by HLA-C-restricted CMV-specific TCR beta clonotypes.

Sequenced sample: PBMCs. This clonotype originated in a human donor in good health (CMV status not recorded). Some clones in this sample may be carry-over from other donors' samples. The gene calls are TRBV7-2 and TRBJ2-2, with 10 bases that match TRBD2. The CDR3 spells CASSLEERGGDRELFF. The CDR3 DNA reads as TGTGCCAGCAGCTTAGAGGAGCGGGGGGGCGACAGGGAGCTGTTTTTT.